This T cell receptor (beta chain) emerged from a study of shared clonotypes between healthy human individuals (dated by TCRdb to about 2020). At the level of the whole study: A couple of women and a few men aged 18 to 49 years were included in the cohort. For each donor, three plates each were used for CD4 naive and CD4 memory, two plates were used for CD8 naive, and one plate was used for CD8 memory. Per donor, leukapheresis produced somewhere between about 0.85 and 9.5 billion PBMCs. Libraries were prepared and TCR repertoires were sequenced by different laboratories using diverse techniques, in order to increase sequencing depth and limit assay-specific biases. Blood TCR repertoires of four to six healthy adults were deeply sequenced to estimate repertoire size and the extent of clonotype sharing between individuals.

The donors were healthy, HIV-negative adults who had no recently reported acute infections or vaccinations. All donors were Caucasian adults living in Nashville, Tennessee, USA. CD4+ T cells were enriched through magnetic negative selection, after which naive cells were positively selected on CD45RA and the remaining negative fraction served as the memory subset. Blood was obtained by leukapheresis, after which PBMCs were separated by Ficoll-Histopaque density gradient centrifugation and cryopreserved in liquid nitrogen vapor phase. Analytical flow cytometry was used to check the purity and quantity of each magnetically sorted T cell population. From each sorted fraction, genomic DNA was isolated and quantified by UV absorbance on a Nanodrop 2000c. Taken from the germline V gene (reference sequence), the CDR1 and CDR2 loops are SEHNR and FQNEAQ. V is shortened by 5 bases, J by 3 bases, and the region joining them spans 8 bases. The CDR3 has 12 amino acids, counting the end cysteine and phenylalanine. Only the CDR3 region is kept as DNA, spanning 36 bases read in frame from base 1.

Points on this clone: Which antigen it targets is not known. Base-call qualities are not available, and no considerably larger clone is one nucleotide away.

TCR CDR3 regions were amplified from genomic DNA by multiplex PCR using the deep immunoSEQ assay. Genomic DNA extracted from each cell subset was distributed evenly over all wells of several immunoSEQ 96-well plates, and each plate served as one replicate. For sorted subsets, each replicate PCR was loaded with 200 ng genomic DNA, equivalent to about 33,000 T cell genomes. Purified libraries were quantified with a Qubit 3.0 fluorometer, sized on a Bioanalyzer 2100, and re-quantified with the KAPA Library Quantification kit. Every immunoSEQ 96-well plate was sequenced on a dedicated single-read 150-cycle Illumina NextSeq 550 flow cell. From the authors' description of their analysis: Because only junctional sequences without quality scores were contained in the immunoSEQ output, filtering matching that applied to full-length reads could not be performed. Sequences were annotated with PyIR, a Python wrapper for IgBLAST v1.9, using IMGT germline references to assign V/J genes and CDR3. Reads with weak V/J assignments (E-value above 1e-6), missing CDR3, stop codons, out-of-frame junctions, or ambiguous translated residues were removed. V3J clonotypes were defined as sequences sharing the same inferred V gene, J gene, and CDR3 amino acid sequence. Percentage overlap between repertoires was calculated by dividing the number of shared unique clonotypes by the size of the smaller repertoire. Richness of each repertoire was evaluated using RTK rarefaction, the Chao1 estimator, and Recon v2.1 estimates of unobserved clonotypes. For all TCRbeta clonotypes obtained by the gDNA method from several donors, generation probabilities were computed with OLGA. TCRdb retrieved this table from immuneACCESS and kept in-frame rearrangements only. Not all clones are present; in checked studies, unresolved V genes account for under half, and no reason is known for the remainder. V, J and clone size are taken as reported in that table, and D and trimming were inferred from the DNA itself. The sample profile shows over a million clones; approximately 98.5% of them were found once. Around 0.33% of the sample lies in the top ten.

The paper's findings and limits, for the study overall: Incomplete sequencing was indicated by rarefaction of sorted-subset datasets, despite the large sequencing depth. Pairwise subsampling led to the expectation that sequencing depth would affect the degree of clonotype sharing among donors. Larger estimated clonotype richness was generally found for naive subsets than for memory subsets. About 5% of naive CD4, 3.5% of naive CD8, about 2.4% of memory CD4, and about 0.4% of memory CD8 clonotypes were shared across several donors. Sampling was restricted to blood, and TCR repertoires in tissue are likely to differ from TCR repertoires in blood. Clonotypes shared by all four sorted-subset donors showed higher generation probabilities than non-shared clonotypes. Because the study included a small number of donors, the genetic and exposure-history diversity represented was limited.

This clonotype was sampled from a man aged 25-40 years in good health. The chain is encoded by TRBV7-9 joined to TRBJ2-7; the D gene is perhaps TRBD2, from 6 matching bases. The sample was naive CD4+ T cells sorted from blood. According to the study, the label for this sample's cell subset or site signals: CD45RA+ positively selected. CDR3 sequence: CASSRTNYEQYF. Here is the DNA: TGTGCCAGCAGCAGGACTAACTACGAGCAGTACTTC.